Listed here are 18 T cell receptor beta chains from one sample, sequenced in a study of blood T cell repertoires in COVID-19. Clones were sequenced by immunoSEQ multiplex PCR, and TCRdb holds only the in-frame ones, with some missing. The repertoire holds some 150,000 clones, with around 80% as singletons. The source material was peripheral blood. The receptors derive from an older woman with acute or convalescent COVID-19.

Written as DNA, the CDR3 is TGTGCCAGCAGCCCGGGGACTAGCGGGGACCTAGGGACCCAGTACTTC. The encoded protein is CASSPGTSGDLGTQYF. The rearrangement joins TRBV11-3 to TRBJ2-5; 13 positions agree with TRBD2. CDR1 is SGHNT, CDR2 YENEEA, per germline. V was pared by 5 bases and J by 7 bases, with 10 bases of the junction left unmatched. The CDR3 loop spans 16 amino acids.

The genes are TRBV9 and TRBJ1-4; D is ambiguous. Germline CDR1 and CDR2: SGDLS and YYNGEE. Deletions cut 0 bases from V and 1 base from J, with 7 bases between. CDR3 size: 15 residues. This CDR3 is CASSVVPGTNEKLFF. The CDR3 region has the DNA TGTGCCAGCAGCGTAGTCCCGGGAACTAATGAAAAACTGTTTTTT.

The V and J genes are TRBV5-4 and TRBJ1-6; TRBD1 is a possible D gene (5 bases). The germline gives CDR1 SGHNT, CDR2 YYREEE (reference sequence). V was trimmed by 1 base and J by 0 bases, leaving 11 bases between them. The CDR3 spans 17 residues. CDR3 in amino acids: CASSLSGGSSYNSPLHF. The CDR3 region has the DNA TGTGCCAGCAGCTTGAGCGGGGGTAGCTCCTATAATTCACCCCTCCACTTT. Full variable domain (missing parts from reference TRBV5-4 and TRBJ1-6): ETGVTQSPTHLIKTRGQQVTLRCSSQSGHNTVSWYQQALGQGPQFIFQYYREEENGRGNFPPRFSGLQFPNYSSELNVNALELDDSALYLCASSLSGGSSYNSPLHFGNGTRLTVT.

V usage is TRBV19 and J usage is TRBJ2-3, with D perhaps TRBD2 (5 bases). The CDR3 sequence is 20 residues long. The V end was cut by 3 bases, the J end by 0 bases, with 25 bases between. Germline V lookup: CDR1 LNHDA, CDR2 SQIVND (reference sequence). As DNA, the CDR3 is TGTGCCAGTAGTATTAGGTTCACGTGGGAGTCCCCCACTAGCACAGATACGCAGTATTTT. Residues: CASSIRFTWESPTSTDTQYF.

The chain couples TRBV5-5 to TRBJ1-2; 10 bases match TRBD1. Unmatched junction bases numbered 7, after V lost 4 bases and J lost 7 bases. This CDR3 is 14 amino acids long. Germline values: CDR1 SGHKS, CDR2 YYEKEE (reference sequence). CDR3 loop: CASSRFGTGAGYTF. The CDR3 region has the DNA TGTGCCAGCAGCCGTTTTGGGACAGGGGCTGGCTACACCTTC.

This chain links TRBV19 with TRBJ2-1; 8 nucleotides agree with TRBD1. This CDR3 contains 15 residues. J was trimmed by 7 bases and V by 5 bases; bases with no gene match: 10. Germline V gene sequence: CDR1 LNHDA, CDR2 SQIVND (reference sequence). CDR3 bases: TGTGCCAGTAGTCTACTTCAGGGGGCAGTGAATGAGCAGTTCTTC. It is translated as CASSLLQGAVNEQFF. The whole variable domain, remainder taken from reference TRBV19 and TRBJ2-1, is DGGITQSPKYLFRKEGQNVTLSCEQNLNHDAMYWYRQDPGQGLRLIYYSQIVNDFQKGDIAEGYSVSREKKESFPLTVTSAQKNPTAFYLCASSLLQGAVNEQFFGPGTRLTVL.

This clone occurred a few times. The chain has TRBV30 and TRBJ1-5, with TRBD1 matching over 7 bases. The germline V gene encodes CDR1 GTSNPN and CDR2 SVGIG (reference sequence). After removal of 6 bases from V and 0 bases from J, the junction contained 2 bases not matched to a gene. The CDR3 totals 13 residues. This CDR3 is CACGTDSNQPQHF. CDR3 sequence (DNA): TGTGCCTGCGGGACAGATAGCAATCAGCCCCAGCATTTT.

The genes are TRBV7-6 and TRBJ2-1; tentatively, D is TRBD1 (5 bases). The germline V gene encodes CDR1 SGHVS and CDR2 FNYEAQ. V lost 2 bases to trimming and J lost 4 bases, with 12 bases between them. The length of the CDR3 is 15 residues. The CDR3 sequence is CASSLIQGTYNEQFF. The CDR3, as DNA: TGTGCCAGCAGCTTAATCCAGGGCACTTACAATGAGCAGTTCTTC.

This clone was seen once. This rearrangement joins TRBV27 to TRBJ2-2; D possibly corresponds to TRBD1 (6 bases). V lost 3 bases, J lost 7 bases, and 15 bases lay in between. The CDR3 is 15 amino acids. Germline CDR1 MNHEY, CDR2 SMNVEV (reference sequence). CDR3 amino acids: CASSFFGRGSGELFF. CDR3 DNA: TGTGCCAGCAGTTTCTTTGGCAGGGGCAGCGGGGAGCTGTTTTTT.

This sequence joins TRBV11-2 and TRBJ2-1; 7 bases map to TRBD2. Germline CDR1 is SGHAT and CDR2 is FQNNGV. The CDR3 covers 15 residues. J was trimmed by 2 bases and V by 5 bases; bases with no gene match: 6. CDR3 amino acids: CASSDPRGAYNEQFF. CDR3 bases: TGTGCCAGCAGCGATCCCCGGGGGGCCTACAATGAGCAGTTCTTC.

This chain joins TRBV19 and TRBJ1-5; a possible D gene is TRBD1 (5 bases). V shed 4 bases and J shed 9 bases, with 19 bases lying between them. CDR1 and CDR2 from the germline V gene are LNHDA and SQIVND (reference sequence). CDR3 size: 15 residues. The CDR3 nucleotides are TGTGCCAGTAGTACGAACCCCGCAGGGCAGGTGCCCCAGCATTTT. This translates into CASSTNPAGQVPQHF.

In this sample, this clone turned up many times. In DNA, the CDR3 is TGTGCCAGCAGTTTCGGGGAGACCCAGTACTTC. This sequence encodes CASSFGETQYF. This chain uses TRBV12-3 or TRBV12-4 with TRBJ2-5; unclear D gene. CDR3 length equals 11 residues. V was cut by 3 bases and J by 5 bases, with 4 bases left in between.

This chain joins TRBV3-1 (or the pseudogene TRBV3-2) and TRBJ1-2; D remains unclear. With 1 base removed from V and 4 bases from J, the gap between germline ends came to 10 bases. The CDR3 consists of 14 residues. Germline assignment: CDR1 LGHDT and CDR2 YNNKEL (reference sequence). CDR3 loop: CASSQGNSLYGYTF. The CDR3 DNA is TGTGCCAGCAGCCAAGGTAACAGTCTCTATGGCTACACCTTC.

This clone has a handful of counts. The V gene is TRBV5-6, the J gene TRBJ1-6, with D perhaps TRBD1 (6 bases). Germline CDR1 is SGHDT and CDR2 is YYEEEE. V lost 4 bases to trimming and J lost 0 bases, with 8 bases between them. The CDR3 has 15 amino acids. CDR3 sequence: CASSAQGSYNSPLHF. In DNA form, the CDR3 reads TGTGCCAGCAGCGCACAGGGCTCCTATAATTCACCCCTCCACTTT.

J is TRBJ1-4 and V is TRBV2; D is ambiguous. The V gene's germline CDR1 is SNHLY and CDR2 FYNNEI. V lost 8 bases to trimming and J lost 4 bases, with 17 bases between them. The CDR3 runs to 15 residues. Written as DNA, the CDR3 is TGTGCCAGCCAAAATTGGCGGCAGAATAATGAAAAACTGTTTTTT. Residues: CASQNWRQNNEKLFF. The full variable domain, completed using reference TRBV2 and TRBJ1-4, is EPEVTQTPSHQVTQMGQEVILRCVPISNHLYFYWYRQILGQKVEFLVSFYNNEISEKSEIFDDQFSVERPDGSNFTLKIRSTKLEDSAMYFCASQNWRQNNEKLFFGSGTQLSVL.

The genes are TRBV9 and TRBJ2-2; D gene ambiguous. CDR3 length: 16 residues. CDR1 and CDR2 from the germline V gene are SGDLS and YYNGEE. V was pared by 0 bases and J by 0 bases, with 9 bases between. The CDR3 region is CASSVGLIANTGELFF. CDR3 nucleotide sequence: TGTGCCAGCAGCGTAGGACTTATAGCGAACACCGGGGAGCTGTTTTTT.

The CDR3 loop reads CASSTGGTYEQYF. CDR3 DNA: TGTGCCAGTAGTACTGGGGGGACCTACGAGCAGTACTTC. The chain carries TRBV19 and TRBJ2-7; possible D gene TRBD2, 6 bases. The CDR3 is made up of 13 amino acids. CDR1 LNHDA and CDR2 SQIVND come from the germline V gene (reference sequence). The germline V and J ends were trimmed by 4 bases and 2 bases, with 9 bases remaining between them.

The chain couples TRBV5-1 to TRBJ1-6; no clear D gene. The CDR3 is 12 residues long. V lost 0 bases to trimming and J lost 10 bases, with 5 bases between them. Germline V CDR1 and CDR2: SGHRS, YFSETQ. The CDR3 sequence: CASSLDFSPLHF. The CDR3 DNA is TGCGCCAGCAGCTTGGACTTCTCACCCCTCCACTTT.